Described below is a single T cell receptor (beta chain) sequence and its context. From germline, CDR1 is MNHEY and CDR2 SVGAGI. The CDR3 is 15 amino acids. The V end lost 2 bases, the J end lost 2 bases, and 11 bases lay between the germline ends. The data are from a study of T cells in Graves' hyperthyroidism and ophthalmopathy. Regions amplified from RNA transcripts were the TCR beta CDR3 regions. The TCR CDR3 first-round RT-PCR relied on the HTBI primer set. From the multiplex PCR reads, TCRdb called clonotypes with MiXCR, one entry per CDR3 protein. The data contain around 690,000 distinct CDR3 sequences, around a sixth of them singletons.

This clonotype was sampled from a middle-aged man with Graves' hyperthyroidism. V and J are TRBV6-5 and TRBJ2-3; D is uncertain. Sequencing was carried out using blood. For the CDR3, the DNA is TGTGCCAGCAGTTACGGACGGAGTAACACAGATACGCAGTATTTT. This gives the protein CASSYGRSNTDTQYF.